Presented here are 29 T cell receptor beta chains from one specimen sequenced in a study of a mutant IDH1 vaccine in newly diagnosed glioma. Described time point: week 11, during vaccination. Topical imiquimod was applied with each vaccine dose, which held 300 ug of mutant IDH1 20-mer peptide. No antigen has been identified for these receptors. TCRdb's table, derived via immunoSEQ multiplex PCR, lists solely in-frame clones and lacks some. Of about 21,000 clones in the sample, roughly nine tenths were seen once. This specimen was PBMCs, taken from a glioma patient whose treatment included an IDH1 peptide vaccine. All receptors derive from a woman between 40 and 55 years old with glioma.

The rearrangement links TRBV30 to TRBJ2-1; 10 bases fit TRBD2. This CDR3 region has 16 residues. The ends lost 1 base at V and 7 bases at J; junction bases unmatched: 10. CDR1 GTSNPN and CDR2 SVGIG come from the germline V gene (reference sequence). CDR3 coding DNA: TGTGCCTGGAGTGCTAGCGGGAGACCCGGCAGGAATGAGCAGTTCTTC. This sequence encodes CAWSASGRPGRNEQFF.

The V and J genes are TRBV29-1 and TRBJ2-6; 10 nucleotides match TRBD1. CDR3 size: 15 residues. Trimming took 6 bases from V and 2 from J; bases not matched to a gene: 4. CDR1 SQVTM and CDR2 ANQGSEA come from the germline V gene. The CDR3: CSVATGGTGANVLTF. The DNA of the CDR3 is TGCAGCGTAGCGACAGGGGGCACTGGGGCCAACGTCCTGACTTTC.

This clone was counted between two and nine times. J is TRBJ2-7 and V is TRBV4-2; the match to TRBD1 covers 7 bases. The CDR3 has 15 residues. V dropped 0 bases and J dropped 4; count of bases not matched to a gene: 6. In germline, CDR1 is LGHNA, CDR2 YNFKEQ. The CDR3 here is CASSQERQGWYEQYF. The CDR3 bases are TGTGCCAGCAGCCAAGAGAGACAGGGCTGGTACGAGCAGTACTTC.

V and J are TRBV5-1 and TRBJ2-7; TRBD1 is a possible D gene (6 bases). The V gene's germline CDR1 is SGHRS and CDR2 YFSETQ. V was pared by 0 bases and J by 3 bases, with 10 bases between. The CDR3 consists of 14 residues. CDR3 sequence reads: CASSLGGDIYEQYF. CDR3 sequence (DNA): TGCGCCAGCAGCTTGGGAGGGGACATCTACGAGCAGTACTTC.

J is TRBJ2-5 and V is TRBV6-1; D is undetermined. Trimming left V 6 bases short and J 1 base short, with 9 bases between. This CDR3 spans 13 amino acids. Germline V gene data show CDR1 as MNHNS and CDR2 as SASEGT. The CDR3 nucleotides are TGTGCCAGCAGAAATACTTTCCAAGAGACCCAGTACTTC. Amino acid sequence: CASRNTFQETQYF.

The chain combines TRBV6-1 with TRBJ1-4; D unresolved. The CDR3 is 13 amino acids. V lost 5 bases and J 4 bases, leaving 8 bases between the germline ends. The germline V gene encodes CDR1 MNHNS and CDR2 SASEGT. CDR3 nucleotides: TGTGCCAGCAGTTCGGGGTATAATGAAAAACTGTTTTTT. Translated, it gives CASSSGYNEKLFF.

The CDR3 loop reads CASSPEASGKYEQYF. CDR3 coding DNA: TGCGCCAGCAGCCCGGAGGCTAGCGGGAAATACGAGCAGTACTTC. The chain has TRBV5-1 and TRBJ2-7; 9 bases are a match to TRBD2. V shed 4 bases and J 4 bases; nucleotides not matched to a gene: 9. The CDR3 runs to 15 residues. The germline V gene encodes CDR1 SGHRS and CDR2 YFSETQ. Drawing the rest from reference TRBV5-1 and TRBJ2-7, the complete variable domain is KAGVTQTPRYLIKTRGQQVTLSCSPISGHRSVSWYQQTPGQGLQFLFEYFSETQRNKGNFPGRFSGRQFSNSRSEMNVSTLELGDSALYLCASSPEASGKYEQYFGPGTRLTVT.

CDR3 loop: CASSFSGGHTEAFF. The CDR3 DNA sequence: TGTGCCAGCAGCTTCTCAGGGGGCCACACTGAAGCTTTCTTT. The V call is TRBV7-2, the J call TRBJ1-1; 8 bases are a match to TRBD1. The germline gives CDR1 SGHTA, CDR2 FQGNSA. The length of the CDR3 is 14 residues. Trimming at V came to 3 bases and at J to 3 bases, leaving 3 bases not matched to a gene.

The rearrangement uses TRBV7-9 and TRBJ1-1, with unresolved D. Trimming removed 0 bases at V and 4 bases at J, with 6 bases between. CDR1 SEHNR and CDR2 FQNEAQ come from the germline V gene (reference sequence). There are 13 residues in the CDR3. The CDR3 DNA reads as TGTGCCAGCAGCTTAGCCCAGAGCACTGAAGCTTTCTTT. Translating gives CASSLAQSTEAFF.

The V and J genes are TRBV19 and TRBJ2-7, with D perhaps given as TRBD1 or TRBD2 (5 bases each). This CDR3 is 16 amino acids long. The germline gives CDR1 LNHDA, CDR2 SQIVND (reference sequence). The V gene lost 4 bases and the J gene lost 4 bases, with 20 bases spanning the gap. CDR3 sequence: CASSNIGTDGGYEQYF. The CDR3 DNA reads as TGTGCCAGTAGTAACATAGGGACCGACGGAGGATACGAGCAGTACTTC. The variable domain in full, with the rest retrieved from reference TRBV19 and TRBJ2-7, is DGGITQSPKYLFRKEGQNVTLSCEQNLNHDAMYWYRQDPGQGLRLIYYSQIVNDFQKGDIAEGYSVSREKKESFPLTVTSAQKNPTAFYLCASSNIGTDGGYEQYFGPGTRLTVT.

The chain has TRBV6-5 and TRBJ1-1, with D possibly matching TRBD1 (5 bases). Trimming pared 2 bases from V and 0 bases from J, leaving 7 bases between. Looked up from germline, CDR1 is MNHEY and CDR2 is SVGAGI. This CDR3 contains 14 residues. CDR3 nucleotides: TGTGCCAGCAGTTACGGGACGTTGAACACTGAAGCTTTCTTT. Translation gives CASSYGTLNTEAFF.

The gene calls are TRBV7-2 and TRBJ2-7; D is ambiguous. V lost 5 bases to trimming and J lost 0 bases, with 11 bases between them. The germline V gene encodes CDR1 SGHTA and CDR2 FQGNSA. This CDR3 is built from 14 residues. CDR3 loop: CASSPRTHSYEQYF. As DNA, the CDR3 is TGTGCCAGCAGCCCCCGGACCCACTCCTACGAGCAGTACTTC.

The chain carries TRBV7-6 and TRBJ2-7; the match to TRBD1 covers 7 bases. Looked up from germline, CDR1 is SGHVS and CDR2 is FNYEAQ. Trimming took 1 base from V and 4 from J; bases not matched to a gene: 7. CDR3 length: 15 amino acids. Here the CDR3 DNA reads TGTGCCAGCAGCTTAGTGCCGGGACAGAGTTACGAGCAGTACTTC. Its protein is CASSLVPGQSYEQYF.

The chain carries TRBV4-3 and TRBJ1-2; D is undetermined. Between the trimmed V and J ends, which lost 0 bases and 4 bases, there was a span of 12 bases. Looked up from germline, CDR1 is LGHNA and CDR2 is YSLEER. There are 15 residues in the CDR3. As DNA, the CDR3 is TGCGCCAGCAGCCAAGATTATGGGCGCGGCTATGGCTACACCTTC. Translating gives CASSQDYGRGYGYTF.

The chain links TRBV15 to TRBJ1-2; D not certain. This CDR3 has 16 amino acids. Germline lookup yields CDR1 LNHNV and CDR2 YYDKDF (reference sequence). The V gene lost 1 base and the J gene lost 2 bases, with 14 bases spanning the gap. In DNA, the CDR3 is TGTGCCACCAGCAGAGTTTTAGGAGAGTGGAACTATGGCTACACCTTC. It codes for CATSRVLGEWNYGYTF.

The chain links TRBV4-1 to TRBJ1-1, with D perhaps TRBD1 (5 bases). V lost 3 bases and J 0 bases, leaving 20 bases between the germline ends. CDR3 length: 18 amino acids. CDR1 and CDR2 from the germline V gene are MGHRA and YSYEKL. The CDR3 is CASSHSPGRSLMNTEAFF. The DNA for the CDR3 is TGCGCCAGCAGCCACTCTCCGGGACGGAGCCTGATGAACACTGAAGCTTTCTTT.

The V and J genes are TRBV13 and TRBJ1-4; perhaps TRBD1 as D (6 bases). The CDR3 sequence is 16 residues long. V gave up 5 bases and J gave up 1 base, with 14 bases separating them. Per germline, CDR1 PRHDT and CDR2 FYEKMQ (reference sequence). CDR3 sequence: CASSAARGRTNEKLFF. The CDR3 region has the DNA TGTGCCAGCAGCGCAGCCCGGGGGCGAACTAATGAAAAACTGTTTTTT. The full variable domain, with the rest looked up from reference TRBV13 and TRBJ1-4, is AAGVIQSPRHLIKEKRETATLKCYPIPRHDTVYWYQQGPGQDPQFLISFYEKMQSDKGSIPDRFSAQQFSDYHSELNMSSLELGDSALYFCASSAARGRTNEKLFFGSGTQLSVL.

The V call is TRBV4-1, the J call TRBJ2-7; TRBD1 might be the D (6 bases). The germline CDR1 and CDR2 sequences are MGHRA and YSYEKL. V was shortened by 1 base and J by 3 bases, with 10 bases between the two germline ends. The CDR3 contains 14 residues. Written as DNA, the CDR3 is TGCGCCAGCAGCCAAGTACTAGGGGGCTACGAGCAGTACTTC. Protein sequence: CASSQVLGGYEQYF.

V gene TRBV30 combines with J gene TRBJ1-3; the match to TRBD1 covers 7 bases. CDR1 GTSNPN and CDR2 SVGIG come from the germline V gene (reference sequence). The ends lost 8 bases at V and 0 bases at J; junction bases unmatched: 13. There are 16 residues in the CDR3. Here the CDR3 DNA reads TGTGCCACCCCGTCCGACAGGGATATCTCTGGAAACACCATATATTTT. Its protein product is CATPSDRDISGNTIYF.

The sample holds a few counts of this clone. V gene TRBV19 combines with J gene TRBJ2-5; D remains unclear. Trimming removed 4 bases at V and 1 base at J, with 7 bases between. Germline lookup yields CDR1 LNHDA and CDR2 SQIVND (reference sequence). This CDR3 spans 13 amino acids. The DNA of the CDR3 is TGTGCCAGTAGTACGACATTCCAAGAGACCCAGTACTTC. It encodes CASSTTFQETQYF.

J is TRBJ2-5 and V is TRBV7-2; 11 bases agree with TRBD2. V dropped 4 bases and J dropped 4; count of bases not matched to a gene: 8. The CDR3 covers 16 residues. CDR1 is SGHTA, CDR2 FQGNSA, per germline. The CDR3 sequence is CASSSTISGRGETQYF. In DNA, the CDR3 is TGTGCCAGCAGCTCCACTATTAGCGGGAGGGGAGAGACCCAGTACTTC.

This chain joins TRBV14 and TRBJ2-1; a weak D match, TRBD1 (5 bases). The germline CDR1 and CDR2 sequences are SGHDN and FVKESK. The CDR3 runs 17 residues. V lost 1 base to trimming and J lost 6 bases, with 19 bases between them. CDR3 nucleotides: TGTGCCAGCAGCCAAGGGCTTTATAGAACTCAGGGCAATGAGCAGTTCTTC. It codes for CASSQGLYRTQGNEQFF.

This clone showed up just a few times. This rearrangement joins TRBV7-9 to TRBJ1-5, with D tentatively TRBD1 (5 bases). The ends were cut back, 5 bases at V and 7 bases at J, with 12 bases in the middle. CDR1 and CDR2 (germline): SEHNR, FQNEAQ (reference sequence). The CDR3 length is 13 residues. The CDR3 here is CASSPGHTQPQHF. The CDR3 DNA sequence: TGTGCCAGCAGCCCCGGACACACGCAGCCCCAGCATTTT.

This clone was counted a single time. The chain uses TRBV19 and TRBJ2-7, with D perhaps TRBD1 (6 bases). This CDR3 has 13 residues. The V and J ends lost 5 bases and 3 bases respectively, with 11 bases between them. Germline values: CDR1 LNHDA, CDR2 SQIVND (reference sequence). Here the CDR3 reads CASSRDMNYEQYF. For the CDR3, the DNA is TGTGCCAGTAGTCGGGACATGAACTACGAGCAGTACTTC.

The chain couples TRBV9 to TRBJ2-3; no definite D call. Trimming stripped 0 bases from V and 0 bases from J, with 5 bases between. From germline, CDR1 is SGDLS and CDR2 YYNGEE. CDR3 length: 14 amino acids. The CDR3 spells CASSVDDSTDTQYF. The CDR3 bases are TGTGCCAGCAGCGTAGATGACAGCACAGATACGCAGTATTTT.

This rearrangement joins TRBV5-4 to TRBJ2-6, with 9 bases fitting TRBD2. V was pared by 4 bases and J by 2 bases, with 1 base of the junction left unmatched. This CDR3 region has 15 residues. CDR1 is SGHNT and CDR2 is YYREEE in the germline V gene (reference sequence). The DNA of the CDR3 is TGTGCCAGCAGCGCGGGAGGGGCTGGGGCCAACGTCCTGACTTTC. Its protein product is CASSAGGAGANVLTF.

CDR3 sequence (DNA): TGTGCCAGCAGCCAAGAGAGGACAGGGGGTTACGAGCAGTACTTC. Translated, it gives CASSQERTGGYEQYF. The rearrangement uses TRBV4-2 and TRBJ2-7, with 10 bases matching TRBD1. The J segment lost 4 bases and the V segment lost 0 bases, leaving 3 bases of the junction unmatched. The V gene's germline CDR1 is LGHNA and CDR2 YNFKEQ. This CDR3 comprises 15 residues.

The count of this clone is one. This chain connects TRBV5-4 to TRBJ2-1, with D uncertain. V lost 5 bases, J lost 8 bases, and 11 bases lay in between. The germline gives CDR1 SGHNT, CDR2 YYREEE (reference sequence). The CDR3 consists of 12 residues. CDR3 loop: CASSGPGHEQFF. The CDR3 DNA reads TGTGCCAGCAGTGGCCCCGGGCATGAGCAGTTCTTC.

In its sample, this clone was seen a few times. V usage is TRBV5-6 and J usage is TRBJ1-1; D possibly corresponds to TRBD1 (5 bases). The CDR3 extends over 17 amino acids. Trimming shortened V by 4 bases and J by 1 base, and 20 bases separated the two germline ends. Germline loops: CDR1 SGHDT, CDR2 YYEEEE. CDR3 bases: TGTGCCAGCAGCGAGAACTCGCCGGGACTCAAGAACACTGAAGCTTTCTTT. This codes for CASSENSPGLKNTEAFF. Full variable domain (outside the CDR3, taken from reference TRBV5-6 and TRBJ1-1): DAGVTQSPTHLIKTRGQQVTLRCSPKSGHDTVSWYQQALGQGPQFIFQYYEEEERQRGNFPDRFSGHQFPNYSSELNVNALLLGDSALYLCASSENSPGLKNTEAFFGQGTRLTVV.